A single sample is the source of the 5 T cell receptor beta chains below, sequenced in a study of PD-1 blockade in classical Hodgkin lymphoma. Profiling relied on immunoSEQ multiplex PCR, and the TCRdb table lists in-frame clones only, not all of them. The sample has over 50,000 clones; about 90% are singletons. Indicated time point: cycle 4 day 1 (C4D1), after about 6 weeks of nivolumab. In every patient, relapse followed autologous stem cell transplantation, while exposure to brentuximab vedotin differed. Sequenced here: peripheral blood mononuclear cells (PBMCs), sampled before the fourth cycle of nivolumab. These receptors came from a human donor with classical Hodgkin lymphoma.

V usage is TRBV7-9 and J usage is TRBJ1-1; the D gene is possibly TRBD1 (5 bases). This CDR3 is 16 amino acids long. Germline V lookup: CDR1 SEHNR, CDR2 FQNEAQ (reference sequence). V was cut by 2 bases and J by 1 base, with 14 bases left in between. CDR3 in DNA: TGTGCCAGCAGCTTATCCGGGGGGGGACCGAACACTGAAGCTTTCTTT. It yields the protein CASSLSGGGPNTEAFF.

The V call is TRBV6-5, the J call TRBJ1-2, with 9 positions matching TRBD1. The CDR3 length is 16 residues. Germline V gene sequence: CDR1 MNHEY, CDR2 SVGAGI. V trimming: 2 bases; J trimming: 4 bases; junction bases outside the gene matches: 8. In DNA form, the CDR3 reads TGTGCCAGCAGTTACCTAACGGGACAGGGAAGCTATGGCTACACCTTC. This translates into CASSYLTGQGSYGYTF.

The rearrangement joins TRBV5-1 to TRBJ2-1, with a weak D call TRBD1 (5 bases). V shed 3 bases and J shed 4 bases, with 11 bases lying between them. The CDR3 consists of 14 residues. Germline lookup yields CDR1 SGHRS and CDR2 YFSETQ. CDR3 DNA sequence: TGCGCCAGCAGCTCGAACAGGATATACAATGAGCAGTTCTTC. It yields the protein CASSSNRIYNEQFF.

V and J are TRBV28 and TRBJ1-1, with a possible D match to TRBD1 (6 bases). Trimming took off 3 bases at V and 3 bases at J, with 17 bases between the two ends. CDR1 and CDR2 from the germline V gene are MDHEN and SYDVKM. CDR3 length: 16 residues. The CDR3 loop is CASSFRAGEAYTEAFF. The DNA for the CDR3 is TGTGCCAGCAGTTTTAGGGCAGGGGAGGCGTACACTGAAGCTTTCTTT.

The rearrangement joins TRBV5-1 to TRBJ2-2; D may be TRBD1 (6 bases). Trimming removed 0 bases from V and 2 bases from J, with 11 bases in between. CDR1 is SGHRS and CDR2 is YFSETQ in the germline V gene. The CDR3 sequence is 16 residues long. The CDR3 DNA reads TGCGCCAGCAGCTTGGCAGGGGCGGAAAACACCGGGGAGCTGTTTTTT. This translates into CASSLAGAENTGELFF.